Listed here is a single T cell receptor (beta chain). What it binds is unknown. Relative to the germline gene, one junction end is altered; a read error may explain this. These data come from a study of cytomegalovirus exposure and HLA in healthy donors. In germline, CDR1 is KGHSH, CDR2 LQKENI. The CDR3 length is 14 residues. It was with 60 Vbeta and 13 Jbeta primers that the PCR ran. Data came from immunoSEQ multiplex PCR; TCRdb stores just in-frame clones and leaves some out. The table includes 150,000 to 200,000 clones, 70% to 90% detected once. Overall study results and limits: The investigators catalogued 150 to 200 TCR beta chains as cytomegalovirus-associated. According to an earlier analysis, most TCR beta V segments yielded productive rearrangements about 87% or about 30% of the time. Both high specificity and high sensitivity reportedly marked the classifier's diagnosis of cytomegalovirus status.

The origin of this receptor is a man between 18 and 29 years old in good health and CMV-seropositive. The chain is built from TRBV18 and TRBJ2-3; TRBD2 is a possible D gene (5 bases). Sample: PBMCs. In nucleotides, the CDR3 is TGTGCCACCTCACCCGGACGGGACACAGATACGCAGTATTTT. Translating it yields CATSPGRDTDTQYF.